The next 23 T cell receptor beta chains were all read from a single sample in a study of beta chain features in type 1 diabetes. The entirety of the isolated RNA underwent reverse transcription, so expressed TCRB transcripts were sequenced. Assay: immunoSEQ multiplex PCR; the TCRdb copy retains only in-frame clones and omits some. The table lists 200,000 to 250,000 clones, approximately 11% of them singletons, with roughly 1.4% in the top ten. The sequenced sample was central memory CD4+ T cells from blood. The origin of the receptors is a man between 18 and 29 years old in good health.

The V and J genes are TRBV18 and TRBJ2-7; 11 nucleotides agree with TRBD1. The V segment lost 8 bases and the J segment 2 bases; nucleotides outside the gene matches: 8. The CDR3 has 15 amino acids. In germline, CDR1 is KGHSH, CDR2 LQKENI. The CDR3 coding sequence is TGTGCCAGCGGACTGGGACAGGGGGAAACCTACGAGCAGTACTTC. It encodes CASGLGQGETYEQYF.

This clone was seen more than once but under ten times. The gene calls are TRBV7-9 and TRBJ2-7, with TRBD1 as a possible D gene (6 bases). CDR1 is SEHNR and CDR2 is FQNEAQ in the germline V gene (reference sequence). V was shortened by 4 bases and J by 1 base, with 11 bases between the two germline ends. The CDR3 covers 14 residues. The CDR3 DNA follows: TGTGCCAGCAGCTCCCAAGGGACATCCTACGAGCAGTACTTC. Protein sequence: CASSSQGTSYEQYF.

The table lists this clone with a few counts. Given a far larger clone just one base away, this is likely a sequencing read error. The J gene is TRBJ2-1, the V gene TRBV29-1; D is possibly TRBD1 or TRBD2 (5 bases each). Germline V CDR1 and CDR2: SQVTM, ANQGSEA. This CDR3 spans 12 amino acids. Deletions cut 6 bases from V and 7 bases from J, with 13 bases between. The CDR3 protein is CSVWDGWNEQFF. The CDR3 coding sequence is TGCAGCGTATGGGACGGCTGGAATGAGCAGTTCTTC.

This clone has more than one count but fewer than ten. This sample also contains other DNA sequences that code for the same CDR3. The chain employs TRBV6-6 and TRBJ2-7; D might be TRBD1 (5 bases). CDR3 length equals 14 residues. Trimming removed 2 bases at V and 2 bases at J, with 10 bases between. Germline V CDR1 and CDR2: MNHNY, SVGAGI (reference sequence). The CDR3 coding sequence is TGTGCCAGCAGTTACGGGCAGGGTCCCTACGAGCAGTACTTC. Translation: CASSYGQGPYEQYF.

V and J are TRBV7-2 and TRBJ2-7, with 7 bases matching TRBD2. The CDR3 totals 15 residues. The germline CDR1 and CDR2 sequences are SGHTA and FQGNSA. The V gene end was trimmed by 7 bases and the J gene end by 2 bases; junction bases not matched to a gene: 11. DNA for the CDR3: TGTGCCAGCACCTCCCAGGTGGGAGGGCCCTACGAGCAGTACTTC. Its translation: CASTSQVGGPYEQYF.

The CDR3 loop reads CASSIGGSIYEQYF. Written as DNA, the CDR3 is TGTGCCAGTAGTATCGGAGGGTCCATCTACGAGCAGTACTTC. V gene TRBV19 combines with J gene TRBJ2-7, with a weak D call TRBD2 (6 bases). The CDR3 has 14 amino acids. V was clipped by 3 bases and J by 3 bases, with 12 bases between them. Germline values: CDR1 LNHDA, CDR2 SQIVND (reference sequence).

In this sample, this clone turned up a few times. The chain couples TRBV21-1 to TRBJ1-2; whether TRBD1, the table's D call, matches the DNA was not checked. TRBV21-1 constitutes a pseudogene. The CDR3 extends over 14 amino acids. The chain's CDR3 is CASSKHRADYGYTF. The CDR3 nucleotides read TGTGCCAGCAGCAAACACAGGGCTGACTATGGCTACACCTTC.

This rearrangement joins TRBV5-1 to TRBJ2-2; D not certain. Germline assignment: CDR1 SGHRS and CDR2 YFSETQ. Between the trimmed V and J ends, which lost 0 bases and 7 bases, there was a span of 13 bases. This CDR3 region has 15 residues. The CDR3 loop reads CASSLDPLPDGELFF. CDR3 in DNA: TGCGCCAGCAGCTTGGATCCCCTTCCGGACGGGGAGCTGTTTTTT.

This clone was observed a few times. The chain carries TRBV29-1 and TRBJ1-1, with D perhaps matching TRBD1 (5 bases). CDR1 SQVTM and CDR2 ANQGSEA come from the germline V gene. This CDR3 is 13 amino acids long. V was shortened by 5 bases and J by 0 bases, with 10 bases between the two germline ends. The CDR3 sequence: CSVCRAMNTEAFF. The CDR3 bases are TGCAGCGTTTGCAGGGCGATGAACACTGAAGCTTTCTTT.

The sample holds a few counts of this clone. The chain recombines TRBV29-1 with TRBJ2-7, with D possibly TRBD1 on 5 matching bases. The V gene lost 5 bases and the J gene lost 4 bases, with 15 bases spanning the gap. The CDR3 sequence is 13 residues long. Germline assignment: CDR1 SQVTM and CDR2 ANQGSEA. The CDR3 coding sequence is TGCAGCGTTAGCTGGGCCAGGGCGTACGAGCAGTACTTC. Translated, it gives CSVSWARAYEQYF.

V usage is TRBV30 and J usage is TRBJ1-2; D call uncertain. This CDR3 has 14 amino acids. Trimming took off 0 bases at V and 4 bases at J, with 12 bases between the two ends. Germline V gene data show CDR1 as GTSNPN and CDR2 as SVGIG (reference sequence). This chain's CDR3 is CAWSVTGISYGYTF. CDR3 DNA sequence: TGTGCCTGGAGTGTGACGGGAATCTCCTATGGCTACACCTTC. Full variable domain (rest looked up from reference TRBV30 and TRBJ1-2): SQTIHQWPATLVQPVGSPLSLECTVEGTSNPNLYWYRQAAGRGLQLLFYSVGIGQISSEVPQNLSASRPQDRQFILSSKKLLLSDSGFYLCAWSVTGISYGYTFGSGTRLTVV.

CDR3 residues: CASRTGLTEAFF. The CDR3 coding sequence is TGTGCCAGCAGGACAGGCTTGACTGAAGCTTTCTTT. This chain uses TRBV28 with TRBJ1-1; tentatively, D is TRBD1 (6 bases). This CDR3 contains 12 residues. Trimming took off 6 bases at V and 5 bases at J, with 10 bases between the two ends. Germline CDR1 MDHEN, CDR2 SYDVKM.

V and J are TRBV25-1 and TRBJ2-1; D is possibly TRBD1 (6 bases). CDR3 length: 15 amino acids. Trimming pared 3 bases from V and 5 bases from J, leaving 14 bases between. Germline V gene data show CDR1 as MGHDK and CDR2 as SYGVNS. The DNA of the CDR3 is TGTGCCAGCAGTGACCCCGGACAGATTGACAATGAGCAGTTCTTC. Translation: CASSDPGQIDNEQFF.

This chain joins TRBV19 and TRBJ2-4; D gene ambiguous. Trimming left V 3 bases short and J 1 base short, with 4 bases between. CDR3 length equals 13 residues. CDR1 and CDR2 (germline): LNHDA, SQIVND (reference sequence). CDR3 amino acids: CASSINAKNIQYF. CDR3 nucleotide sequence: TGTGCCAGTAGTATTAATGCCAAAAACATTCAGTACTTC. The full variable domain, with the rest looked up from reference TRBV19 and TRBJ2-4, is DGGITQSPKYLFRKEGQNVTLSCEQNLNHDAMYWYRQDPGQGLRLIYYSQIVNDFQKGDIAEGYSVSREKKESFPLTVTSAQKNPTAFYLCASSINAKNIQYFGAGTRLSVL.

This clone showed up just a few times. The rearrangement links TRBV15 to TRBJ2-3; possibly TRBD2 for D (7 bases). The germline V gene has CDR1 LNHNV and CDR2 YYDKDF (reference sequence). The CDR3 is made up of 16 amino acids. V shed 0 bases and J shed 4 bases, with 14 bases lying between them. The DNA for the CDR3 is TGTGCCACCAGCAGAGATAACGGGGGGCGCGCAGATACGCAGTATTTT. Translating gives CATSRDNGGRADTQYF.

This clone was observed a handful of times. V and J are TRBV5-4 and TRBJ2-3; TRBD2 aligns across 7 bases. The V gene's germline CDR1 is SGHNT and CDR2 YYREEE (reference sequence). This CDR3 has 16 residues. V lost 6 bases to trimming and J lost 1 base; unmatched junction nucleotides: 11. The CDR3 sequence is CASTTGEGGGTDTQYF. CDR3 DNA: TGTGCCAGCACTACTGGTGAGGGAGGGGGCACAGATACGCAGTATTTT.

The rearrangement uses TRBV4-3 and TRBJ2-3; 8 bases fit TRBD2. Trimming cost V 1 base and J 2 bases; bases outside gene matches: 11. Germline V gene lookup returns CDR1 LGHNA and CDR2 YSLEER. The CDR3 runs 18 residues. CDR3 sequence reads: CASSQVEGAGDSTDTQYF. Here the CDR3 DNA reads TGCGCCAGCAGCCAAGTTGAGGGAGCGGGAGATTCCACAGATACGCAGTATTTT.

A few counts support this clone. The CDR3 protein is CSIKKGTLNTGELFF. The CDR3 DNA is TGCAGCATAAAGAAGGGGACCCTTAACACCGGGGAGCTGTTTTTT. The chain uses TRBV29-1 and TRBJ2-2; the D gene could be TRBD1 or TRBD2 (5 bases each). Germline assignment: CDR1 SQVTM and CDR2 ANQGSEA. The CDR3 extends over 15 amino acids. Trimming took off 8 bases at V and 2 bases at J, with 18 bases between the two ends.

This clone was observed many times. This chain uses TRBV7-9 with TRBJ2-6; the match to TRBD1 covers 7 bases. V lost 5 bases, J lost 2 bases, and 3 bases stayed unmatched. Per germline, CDR1 SEHNR and CDR2 FQNEAQ (reference sequence). CDR3 length: 15 amino acids. Written as DNA, the CDR3 is TGTGCCAGCAGCCGAGACAGGGCTGGGGCCAACGTCCTGACTTTC. This gives the protein CASSRDRAGANVLTF.

A remark on this clone: One base away lies a much larger clone, so this may be a sequencing read error. This sequence joins TRBV7-3 and TRBJ2-1, with 9 bases lining up with TRBD2. Germline V gives CDR1 SGHTA, CDR2 FQGTGA. The CDR3 runs 15 residues. V was clipped by 4 bases and J by 8 bases; unmatched bases: 9. CDR3 DNA sequence: TGTGCCAGCAGCTATCGCGGGAGGGCCACCGATGAGCAGTTCTTC. Translated, it gives CASSYRGRATDEQFF.

V is TRBV2 and J is TRBJ2-2; D not certain. Germline CDR1 SNHLY, CDR2 FYNNEI. V lost 8 bases to trimming and J lost 3 bases, with 10 bases between them. This CDR3 is built from 13 residues. The CDR3 nucleotides read TGTGCCAGCTCTCCCCTCGACACCGGGGAGCTGTTTTTT. Its translation is CASSPLDTGELFF.

This clone was detected only a few times. The chain recombines TRBV5-1 with TRBJ2-7; D is unclear. The germline V gene has CDR1 SGHRS and CDR2 YFSETQ. The CDR3 extends over 14 amino acids. V dropped 5 bases and J dropped 4 bases, with 16 bases sitting between them. The CDR3 coding sequence is TGCGCCAGCAGGGATGGGCCGTTTACGTACGAGCAGTACTTC. This encodes CASRDGPFTYEQYF.

The sample holds many counts of this clone. This CDR3 is CASSLTRELTYEQYF. Here the CDR3 DNA reads TGTGCCAGCAGTCTCACCCGGGAGTTGACCTACGAGCAGTACTTC. This chain links TRBV28 with TRBJ2-7, with TRBD2 as a possible D gene (6 bases). The V end was cut by 5 bases, the J end by 2 bases, with 16 bases between. This CDR3 is 15 amino acids long. Germline values: CDR1 MDHEN, CDR2 SYDVKM. Variable domain in full (rest from reference TRBV28 and TRBJ2-7): DVKVTQSSRYLVKRTGEKVFLECVQDMDHENMFWYRQDPGLGLRLIYFSYDVKMKEKGDIPEGYSVSREKKERFSLILESASTNQTSMYLCASSLTRELTYEQYFGPGTRLTVT.